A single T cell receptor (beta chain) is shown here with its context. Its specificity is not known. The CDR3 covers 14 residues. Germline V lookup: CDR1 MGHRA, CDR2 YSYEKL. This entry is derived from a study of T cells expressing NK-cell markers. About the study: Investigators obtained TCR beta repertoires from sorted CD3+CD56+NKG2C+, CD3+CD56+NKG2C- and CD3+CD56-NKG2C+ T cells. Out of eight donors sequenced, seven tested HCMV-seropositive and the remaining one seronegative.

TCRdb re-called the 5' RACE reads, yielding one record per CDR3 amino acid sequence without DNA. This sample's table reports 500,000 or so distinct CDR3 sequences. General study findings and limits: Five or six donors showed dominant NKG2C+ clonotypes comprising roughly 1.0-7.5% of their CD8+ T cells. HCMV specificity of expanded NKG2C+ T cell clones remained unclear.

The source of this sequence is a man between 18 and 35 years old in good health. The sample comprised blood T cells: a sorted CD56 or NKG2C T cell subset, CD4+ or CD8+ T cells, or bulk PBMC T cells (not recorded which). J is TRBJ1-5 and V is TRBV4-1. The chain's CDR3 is CASSQGAGGQPQHF.